The clone carrying this T cell receptor (beta chain) was detected only a few times. Its matching antigen is unknown. The data stem from a study of response to subunit inactivated influenza vaccine. Study findings and constraints: Each seasonal flu vaccination may recruit only limited new T cells, authors suggested.

TCRdb reprocessed the RT-PCR reads with MiXCR, giving one entry per CDR3 protein. The table records roughly 570,000 distinct CDR3 sequences, about an eighth of them present only once. CDR3 length: 12 amino acids. The J segment lost 9 bases and the V segment lost 7 bases, leaving 7 bases of the junction unmatched. Germline V gives CDR1 KGHDR, CDR2 SFDVKD. The J gene is TRBJ2-7, the V gene TRBV24-1; 8 nucleotides match TRBD1. The sequence came from a man aged 45-65 years who received an inactivated influenza vaccine. Material: PBMCs from blood, obtained more than 35 days after vaccination. The CDR3 nucleotides are TGTGCCACCAGCACGACAGGGGAGACGCAGTACTTC. Translating gives CATSTTGETQYF.